The present T cell receptor beta chain was sequenced within a study of cytomegalovirus exposure and HLA in healthy donors. Whole-study context: In terms of ancestry, the Caucasian-associated cluster contained about four fifths of the roughly 400 genotyped donors.

With 60 Vbeta and 13 Jbeta primers, the PCR was carried out. The protocol was immunoSEQ multiplex PCR, while the TCRdb copy is restricted to in-frame clones and leaves out a portion. The sample holds more than 95,000 clones, under 80% seen once. J gave up 5 bases and V 4 bases, and 12 bases lay outside the gene matches. The CDR3 length is 16 residues. The germline V gene encodes CDR1 LGHNA and CDR2 YNFKEQ. The study sampled nominally healthy donors, though unrecorded immune exposures were likely. Material: PBMCs. This receptor was identified in a middle-aged woman in good health and CMV-seropositive. The rearrangement joins TRBV4-2 to TRBJ1-1; 8 bases map to TRBD1. CDR3 amino acids: CASSPGTGRGFTEAFF. The CDR3, as DNA: TGTGCCAGCAGCCCCGGGACAGGCAGGGGGTTTACTGAAGCTTTCTTT.